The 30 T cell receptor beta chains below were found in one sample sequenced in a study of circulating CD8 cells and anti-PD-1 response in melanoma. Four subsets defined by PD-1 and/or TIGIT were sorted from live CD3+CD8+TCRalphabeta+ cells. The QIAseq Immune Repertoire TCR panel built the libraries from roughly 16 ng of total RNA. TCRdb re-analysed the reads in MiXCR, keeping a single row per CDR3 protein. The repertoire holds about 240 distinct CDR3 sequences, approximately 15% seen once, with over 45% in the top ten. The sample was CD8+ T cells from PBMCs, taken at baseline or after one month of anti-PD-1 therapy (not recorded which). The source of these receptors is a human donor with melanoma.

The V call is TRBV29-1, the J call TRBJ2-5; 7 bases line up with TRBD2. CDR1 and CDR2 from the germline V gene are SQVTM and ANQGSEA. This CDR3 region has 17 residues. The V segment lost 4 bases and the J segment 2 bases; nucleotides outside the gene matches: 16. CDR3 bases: TGCAGCGTTGCTGGGGTGGCAAGCGGGGTCCTTCAAGAGACCCAGTACTTC. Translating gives CSVAGVASGVLQETQYF.

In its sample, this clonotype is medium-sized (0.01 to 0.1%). CDR3 in amino acids: CSVPTWGQGGNEQFF. The DNA for the CDR3 is TGCAGCGTTCCAACGTGGGGACAGGGTGGGAATGAGCAGTTCTTC. The V call is TRBV29-1, the J call TRBJ2-1; the match to TRBD1 covers 9 bases. The CDR3 has 15 amino acids. Germline V lookup: CDR1 SQVTM, CDR2 ANQGSEA. V gave up 5 bases and J gave up 7 bases; unmatched junction bases: 12.

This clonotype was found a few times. For the CDR3, the DNA is TGTGCCAGCAGCTTGGAGTTCTCCATTGGGGTCACTGAAGCTTTCTTT. Protein: CASSLEFSIGVTEAFF. The genes are TRBV5-6 and TRBJ1-1; D gene ambiguous. Trimming took off 0 bases at V and 4 bases at J, with 16 bases between the two ends. CDR1 and CDR2 (germline): SGHDT, YYEEEE. The CDR3 is 16 amino acids.

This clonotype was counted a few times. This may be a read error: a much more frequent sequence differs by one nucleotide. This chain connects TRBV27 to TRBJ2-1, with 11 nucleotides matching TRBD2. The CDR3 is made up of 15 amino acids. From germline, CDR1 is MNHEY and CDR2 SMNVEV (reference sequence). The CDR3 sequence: CASSDSGGAGNEQCF. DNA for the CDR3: TGTGCCAGCAGTGATAGCGGGGGGGCTGGCAATGAGCAGTGCTTC.

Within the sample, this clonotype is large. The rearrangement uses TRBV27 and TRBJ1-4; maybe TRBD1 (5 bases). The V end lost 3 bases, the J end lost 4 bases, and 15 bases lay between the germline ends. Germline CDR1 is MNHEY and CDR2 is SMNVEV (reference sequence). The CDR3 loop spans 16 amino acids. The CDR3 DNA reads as TGTGCCAGCAGTTTCTTGAGGGGATGGGGTAATGAAAAACTGTTTTTT. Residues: CASSFLRGWGNEKLFF.

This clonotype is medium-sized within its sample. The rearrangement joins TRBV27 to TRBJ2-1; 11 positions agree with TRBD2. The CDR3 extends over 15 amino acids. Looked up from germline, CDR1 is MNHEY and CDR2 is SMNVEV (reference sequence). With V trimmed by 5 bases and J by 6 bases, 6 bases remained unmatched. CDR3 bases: TGTGCCAGCAGTGATAGCGGGGGGGCTGGCAATGAGCAGTTCTTC. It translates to CASSDSGGAGNEQFF.

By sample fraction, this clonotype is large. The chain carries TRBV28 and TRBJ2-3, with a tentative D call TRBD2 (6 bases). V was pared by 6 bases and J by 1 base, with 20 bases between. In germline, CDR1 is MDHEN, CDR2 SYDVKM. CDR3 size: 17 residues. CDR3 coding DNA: TGTGCCAGCAGACCGGTAGGGACTCTGTTTGGCACAGATACGCAGTATTTT. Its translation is CASRPVGTLFGTDTQYF.

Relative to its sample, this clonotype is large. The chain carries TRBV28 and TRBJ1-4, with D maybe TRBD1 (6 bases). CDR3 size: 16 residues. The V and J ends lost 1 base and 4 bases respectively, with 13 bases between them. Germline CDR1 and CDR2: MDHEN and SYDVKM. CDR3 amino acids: CASSLSQGPVNEKLFF. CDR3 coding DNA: TGTGCCAGCAGTTTATCACAGGGCCCCGTTAATGAAAAACTGTTTTTT.

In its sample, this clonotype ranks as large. This CDR3 is CTTMSSNEQFF. DNA for the CDR3: TGCACAACTATGAGCAGCAATGAGCAGTTCTTC. This rearrangement joins TRBV20-1 to TRBJ2-1; D is unclear. CDR3 length equals 11 residues. Germline V gives CDR1 DFQATT, CDR2 SNEGSKA (reference sequence).

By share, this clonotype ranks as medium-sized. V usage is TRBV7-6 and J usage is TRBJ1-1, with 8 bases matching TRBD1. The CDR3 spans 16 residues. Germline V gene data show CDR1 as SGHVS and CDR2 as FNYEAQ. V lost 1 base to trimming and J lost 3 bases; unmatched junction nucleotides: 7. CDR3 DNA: TGTGCCAGCAGCTTAGTTTTCAGGGGGCGGGACACTGAAGCTTTCTTT. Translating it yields CASSLVFRGRDTEAFF.

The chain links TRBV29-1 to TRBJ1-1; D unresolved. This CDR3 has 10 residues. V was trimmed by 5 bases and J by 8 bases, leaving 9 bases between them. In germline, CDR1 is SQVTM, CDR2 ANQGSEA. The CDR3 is CSVNREEAFF. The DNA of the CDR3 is TGCAGCGTTAATCGAGAAGAAGCTTTCTTT.

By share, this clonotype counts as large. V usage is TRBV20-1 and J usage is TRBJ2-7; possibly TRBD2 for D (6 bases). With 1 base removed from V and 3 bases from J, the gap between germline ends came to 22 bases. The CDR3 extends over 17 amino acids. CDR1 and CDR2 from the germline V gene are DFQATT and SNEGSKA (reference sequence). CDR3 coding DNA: TGCAGTGCTAGAGGCCTGGACGAGGGACTGGGCCTCTACGAGCAGTACTTC. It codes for CSARGLDEGLGLYEQYF.

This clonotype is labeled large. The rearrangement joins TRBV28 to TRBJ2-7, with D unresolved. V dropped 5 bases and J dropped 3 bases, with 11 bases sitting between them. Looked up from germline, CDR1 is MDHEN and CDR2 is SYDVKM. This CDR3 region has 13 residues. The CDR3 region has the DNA TGTGCCAGCAGTCCGTCCGTTCTCTACGAGCAGTACTTC. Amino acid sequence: CASSPSVLYEQYF. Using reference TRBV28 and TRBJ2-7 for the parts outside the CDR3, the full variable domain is DVKVTQSSRYLVKRTGEKVFLECVQDMDHENMFWYRQDPGLGLRLIYFSYDVKMKEKGDIPEGYSVSREKKERFSLILESASTNQTSMYLCASSPSVLYEQYFGPGTRLTVT.

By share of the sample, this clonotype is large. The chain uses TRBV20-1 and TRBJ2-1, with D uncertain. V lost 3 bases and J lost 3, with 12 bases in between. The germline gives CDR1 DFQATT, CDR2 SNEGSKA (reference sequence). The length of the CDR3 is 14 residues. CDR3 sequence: CSASRAPSYNEQFF. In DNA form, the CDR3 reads TGCAGTGCTAGCCGAGCTCCAAGCTACAATGAGCAGTTCTTC.

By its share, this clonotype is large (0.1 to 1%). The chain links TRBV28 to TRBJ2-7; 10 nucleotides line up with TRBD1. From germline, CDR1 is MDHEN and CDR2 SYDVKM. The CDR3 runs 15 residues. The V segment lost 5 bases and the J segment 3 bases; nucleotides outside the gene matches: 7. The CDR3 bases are TGTGCCAGCAGTCTAGGACAGGGGGGCCTCTACGAGCAGTACTTC. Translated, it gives CASSLGQGGLYEQYF.

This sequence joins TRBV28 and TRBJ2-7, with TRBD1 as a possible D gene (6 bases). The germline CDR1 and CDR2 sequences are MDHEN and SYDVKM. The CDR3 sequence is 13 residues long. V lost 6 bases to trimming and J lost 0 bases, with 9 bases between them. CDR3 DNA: TGTGCCAGCAGACCAGGGGTCTCCTACGAGCAGTACTTC. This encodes CASRPGVSYEQYF.

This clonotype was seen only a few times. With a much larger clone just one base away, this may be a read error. In DNA, the CDR3 is TGTGCTAGTGGCTCCCGGGGAGGGGTGAACACCGGGGAGCTGTTTTTT. It translates to CASGSRGGVNTGELFF. This sequence joins TRBV12-5 and TRBJ2-2, with 7 bases aligning to TRBD2. V trimming: 6 bases; J trimming: 1 base; junction bases outside the gene matches: 8. The CDR3 totals 16 residues. The germline CDR1 and CDR2 sequences are LGHNT and FRNRAP.

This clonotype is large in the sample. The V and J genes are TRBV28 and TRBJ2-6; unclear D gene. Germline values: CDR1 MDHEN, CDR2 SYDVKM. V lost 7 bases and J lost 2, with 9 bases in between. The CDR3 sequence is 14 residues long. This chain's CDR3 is CASTQQAGANVLTF. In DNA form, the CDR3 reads TGTGCCAGCACCCAGCAAGCTGGGGCCAACGTCCTGACTTTC.

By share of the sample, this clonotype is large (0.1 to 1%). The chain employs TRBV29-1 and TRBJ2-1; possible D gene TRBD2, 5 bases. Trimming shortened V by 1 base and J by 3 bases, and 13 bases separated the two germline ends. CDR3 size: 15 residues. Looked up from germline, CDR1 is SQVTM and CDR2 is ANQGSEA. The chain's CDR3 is CSVEGDSDIYNEQFF. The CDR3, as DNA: TGCAGCGTTGAAGGTGATAGCGACATCTACAATGAGCAGTTCTTC.

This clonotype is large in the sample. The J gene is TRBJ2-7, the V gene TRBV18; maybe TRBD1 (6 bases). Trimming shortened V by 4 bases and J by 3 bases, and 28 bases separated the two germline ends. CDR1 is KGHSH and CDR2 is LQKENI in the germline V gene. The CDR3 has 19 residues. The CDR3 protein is CASSLDRKRGTFLNYEQYF. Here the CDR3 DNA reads TGTGCCAGCTCACTCGACAGGAAAAGGGGTACGTTCTTGAACTACGAGCAGTACTTC.

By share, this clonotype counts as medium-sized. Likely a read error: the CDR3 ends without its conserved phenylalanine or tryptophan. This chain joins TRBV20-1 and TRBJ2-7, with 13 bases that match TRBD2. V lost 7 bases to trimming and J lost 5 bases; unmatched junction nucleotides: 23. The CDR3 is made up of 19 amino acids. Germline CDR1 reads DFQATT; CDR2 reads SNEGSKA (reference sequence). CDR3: CSGTPPGLAGRWLQNEQYL. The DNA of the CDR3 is TGCAGTGGCACGCCACCGGGACTAGCGGGGAGATGGTTACAGAACGAGCAGTACCTC.

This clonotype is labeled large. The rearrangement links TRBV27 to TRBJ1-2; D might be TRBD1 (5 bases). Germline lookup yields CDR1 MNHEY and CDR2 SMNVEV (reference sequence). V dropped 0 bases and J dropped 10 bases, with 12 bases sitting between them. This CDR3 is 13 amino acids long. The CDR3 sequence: CASSLSWRGDYTF. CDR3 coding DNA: TGTGCCAGCAGTTTATCGTGGAGGGGAGACTACACCTTC.

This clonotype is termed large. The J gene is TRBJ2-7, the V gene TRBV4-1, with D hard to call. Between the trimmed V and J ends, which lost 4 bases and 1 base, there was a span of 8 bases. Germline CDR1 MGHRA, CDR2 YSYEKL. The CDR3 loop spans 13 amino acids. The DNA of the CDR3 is TGCGCCAGCAGCCGAGACTCTTCCTACGAGCAGTACTTC. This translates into CASSRDSSYEQYF.

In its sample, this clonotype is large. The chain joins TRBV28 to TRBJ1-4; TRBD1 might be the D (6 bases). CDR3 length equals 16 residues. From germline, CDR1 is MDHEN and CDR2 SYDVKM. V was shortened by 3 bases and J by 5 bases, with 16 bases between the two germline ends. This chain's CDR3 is CASSFFTGPQNEKLFF. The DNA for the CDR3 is TGTGCCAGCAGTTTTTTCACAGGGCCCCAGAATGAAAAACTGTTTTTT.

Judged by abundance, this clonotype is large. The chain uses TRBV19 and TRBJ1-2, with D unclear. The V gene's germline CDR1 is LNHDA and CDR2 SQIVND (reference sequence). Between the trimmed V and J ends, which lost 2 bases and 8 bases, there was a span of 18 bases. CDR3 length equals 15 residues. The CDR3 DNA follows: TGTGCCAGTAGTATACAACCGACAAGCCCGTGGGGCTACACCTTC. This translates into CASSIQPTSPWGYTF.

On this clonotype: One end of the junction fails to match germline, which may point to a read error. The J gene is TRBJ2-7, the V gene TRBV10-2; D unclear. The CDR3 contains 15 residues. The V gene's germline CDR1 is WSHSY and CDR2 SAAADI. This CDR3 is CASGETSTISYEQYF. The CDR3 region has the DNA TGCGCCAGCGGTGAGACCAGTACAATTTCCTACGAGCAGTACTTC.

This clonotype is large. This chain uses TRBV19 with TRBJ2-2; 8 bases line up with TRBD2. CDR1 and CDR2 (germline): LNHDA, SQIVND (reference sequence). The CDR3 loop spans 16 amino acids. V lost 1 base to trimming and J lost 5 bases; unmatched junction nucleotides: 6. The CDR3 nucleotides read TGTGCCAGTAGTATAGCCAGCGGGAGTCGGACCGGGGAGCTGTTTTTT. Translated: CASSIASGSRTGELFF.

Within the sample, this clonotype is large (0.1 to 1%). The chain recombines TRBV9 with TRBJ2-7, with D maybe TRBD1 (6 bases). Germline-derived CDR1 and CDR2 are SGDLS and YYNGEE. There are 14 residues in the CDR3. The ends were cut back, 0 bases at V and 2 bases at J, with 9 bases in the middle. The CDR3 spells CASSVEGHPYEQYF. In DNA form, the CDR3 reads TGTGCCAGCAGCGTAGAGGGACATCCCTACGAGCAGTACTTC.

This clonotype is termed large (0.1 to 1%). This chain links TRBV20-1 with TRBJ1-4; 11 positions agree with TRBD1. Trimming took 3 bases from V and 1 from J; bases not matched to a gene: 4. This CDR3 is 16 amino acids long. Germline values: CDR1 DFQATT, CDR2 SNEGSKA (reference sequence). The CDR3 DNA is TGCAGTGCTAGGGACAGGGGGCGCGTAACTAATGAAAAACTGTTTTTT. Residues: CSARDRGRVTNEKLFF.

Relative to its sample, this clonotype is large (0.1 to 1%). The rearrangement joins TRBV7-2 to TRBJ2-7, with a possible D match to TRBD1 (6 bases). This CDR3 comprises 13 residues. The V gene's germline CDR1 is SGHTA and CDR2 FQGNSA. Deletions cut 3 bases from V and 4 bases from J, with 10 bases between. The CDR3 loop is CASSFGQSYEQYF. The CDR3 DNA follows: TGTGCCAGCAGCTTTGGACAGAGTTACGAGCAGTACTTC.